This T cell receptor beta chain was sequenced for a study of blood T cell repertoires in COVID-19. Across the whole study: The United States, Italy and Spain were the sources of the acute and convalescent COVID-19 samples.

This CDR3 spans 12 amino acids. Germline V gene data show CDR1 as LNHDA and CDR2 as SQIVND (reference sequence). The V gene lost 5 bases and the J gene lost 8 bases, with 9 bases spanning the gap. Authors' methods: Amplified reference gene primers provided the basis for estimating nucleated cell counts. The data were produced by immunoSEQ multiplex PCR, yet TCRdb's version contains in-frame clones alone and is incomplete. V, J and clone size are those of that table, while D and trimming were read from the DNA. This sample yields 150,000 to 200,000 clones, of which about 80% are seen a single time; 26% belongs to the top ten.

The source is a woman aged 70-85 years with acute or convalescent COVID-19. Material for sequencing was peripheral blood. The V call is TRBV19, the J call TRBJ1-4; the D gene is possibly TRBD1 (5 bases). CDR3 nucleotide sequence: TGTGCCAGTAGTGCGGGACGCGAAAAACTGTTTTTT. This sequence encodes CASSAGREKLFF.